This T cell receptor beta chain was observed in a study of long-term antiretroviral therapy in people with HIV. V was cut by 0 bases and J by 7 bases, with 17 bases left in between. The CDR3 is 16 residues long. The germline gives CDR1 SGHKS, CDR2 YYEKEE (reference sequence). With survey level as its setting, the immunoSEQ assay was v3.0. Generated by immunoSEQ multiplex PCR, the TCRdb table keeps only in-frame clones and is missing some. The repertoire holds around 43,000 clones, around 93% seen once, with 2.2% in the top ten. This receptor was identified in a man aged 25-45 years with HIV. Specimen: unsorted PBMCs, collected approximately 9.1 years after starting antiretroviral therapy. The rearrangement joins TRBV5-5 to TRBJ1-5; D not resolved. In DNA form, the CDR3 reads TGTGCCAGCAGCTTGGGTGGGCAGGTTGATTACCAGCCCCAGCATTTT. Its translation is CASSLGGQVDYQPQHF. Using reference TRBV5-5 and TRBJ1-5 for the parts outside the CDR3, the full variable domain is DAGVTQSPTHLIKTRGQQVTLRCSPISGHKSVSWYQQVLGQGPQFIFQYYEKEERGRGNFPDRFSARQFPNYSSELNVNALLLGDSALYLCASSLGGQVDYQPQHFGDGTRLSIL.